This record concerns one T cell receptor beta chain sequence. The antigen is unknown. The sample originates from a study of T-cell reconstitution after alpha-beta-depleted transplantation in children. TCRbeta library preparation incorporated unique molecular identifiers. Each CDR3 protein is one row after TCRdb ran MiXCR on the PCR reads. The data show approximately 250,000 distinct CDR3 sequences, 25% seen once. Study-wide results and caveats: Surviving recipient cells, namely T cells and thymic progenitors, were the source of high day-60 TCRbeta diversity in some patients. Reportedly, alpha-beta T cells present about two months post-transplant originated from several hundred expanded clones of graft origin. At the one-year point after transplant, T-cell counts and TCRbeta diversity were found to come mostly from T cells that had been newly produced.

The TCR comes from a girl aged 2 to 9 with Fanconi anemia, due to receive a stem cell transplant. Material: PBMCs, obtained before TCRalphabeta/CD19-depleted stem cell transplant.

The DNA for the CDR3 is TGCGCCAGCAGCACAGGGAACCCTTCCTACAATGAGCAGTTCTTC. Its protein is CASSTGNPSYNEQFF. The chain employs TRBV5-1 and TRBJ2-1; perhaps TRBD1 as D (6 bases). CDR1 is SGHRS, CDR2 YFSETQ, per germline. V lost 4 bases and J 1 base, leaving 12 bases between the germline ends. The CDR3 consists of 15 residues.